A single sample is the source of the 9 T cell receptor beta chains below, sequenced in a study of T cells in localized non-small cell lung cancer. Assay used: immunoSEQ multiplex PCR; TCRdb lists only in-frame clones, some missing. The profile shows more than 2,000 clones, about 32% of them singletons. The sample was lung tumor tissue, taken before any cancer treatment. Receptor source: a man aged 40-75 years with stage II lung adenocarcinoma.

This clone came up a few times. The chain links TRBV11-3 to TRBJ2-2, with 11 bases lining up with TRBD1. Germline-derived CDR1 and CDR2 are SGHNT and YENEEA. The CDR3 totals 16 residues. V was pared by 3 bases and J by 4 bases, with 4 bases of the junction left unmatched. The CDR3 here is CASSFGQGASTGELFF. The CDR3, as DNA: TGTGCCAGCAGCTTCGGACAGGGGGCTTCCACCGGGGAGCTGTTTTTT.

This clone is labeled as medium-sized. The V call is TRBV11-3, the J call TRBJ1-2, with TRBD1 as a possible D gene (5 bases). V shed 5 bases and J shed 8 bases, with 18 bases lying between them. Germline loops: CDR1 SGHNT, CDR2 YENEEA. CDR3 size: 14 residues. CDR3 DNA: TGTGCCAGCAGCCCGGGGCCGGCATCCGGGGGCTACACCTTC. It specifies CASSPGPASGGYTF.

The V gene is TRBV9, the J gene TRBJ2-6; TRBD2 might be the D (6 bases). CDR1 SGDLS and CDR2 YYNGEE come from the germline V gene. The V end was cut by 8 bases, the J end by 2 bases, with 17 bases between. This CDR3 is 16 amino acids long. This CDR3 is CARGRRGDAGANVLTF. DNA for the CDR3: TGTGCCAGGGGGCGGCGCGGGGACGCTGGGGCCAACGTCCTGACTTTC.

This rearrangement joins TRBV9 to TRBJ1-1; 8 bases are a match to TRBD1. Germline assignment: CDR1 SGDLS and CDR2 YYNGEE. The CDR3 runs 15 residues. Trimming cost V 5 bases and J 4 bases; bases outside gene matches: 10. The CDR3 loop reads CASSLAGGISTEAFF. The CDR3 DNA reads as TGTGCCAGCAGTTTAGCAGGGGGCATCAGCACTGAAGCTTTCTTT.

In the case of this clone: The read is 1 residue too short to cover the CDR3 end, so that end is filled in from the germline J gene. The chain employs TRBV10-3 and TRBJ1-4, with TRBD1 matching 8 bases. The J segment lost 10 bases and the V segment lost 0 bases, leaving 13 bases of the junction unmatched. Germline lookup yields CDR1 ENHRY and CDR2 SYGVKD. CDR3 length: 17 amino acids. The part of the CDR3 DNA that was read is TGTGCCATCAGTGAGTCTACTCGGACAGGGACGGCTGGAAAACTGTTT. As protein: CAISESTRTGTAGKLF. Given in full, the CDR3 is CAISESTRTGTAGKLFF.

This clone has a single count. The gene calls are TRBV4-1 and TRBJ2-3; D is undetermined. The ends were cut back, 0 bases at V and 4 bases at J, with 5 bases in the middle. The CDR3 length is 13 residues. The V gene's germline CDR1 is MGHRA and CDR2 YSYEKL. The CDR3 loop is CASSQDHADTQYF. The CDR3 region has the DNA TGCGCCAGCAGCCAAGATCATGCAGATACGCAGTATTTT.

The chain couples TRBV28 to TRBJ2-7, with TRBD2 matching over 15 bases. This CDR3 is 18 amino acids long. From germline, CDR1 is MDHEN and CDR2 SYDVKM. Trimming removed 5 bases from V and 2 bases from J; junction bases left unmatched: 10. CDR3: CASSPAGLAGGGTYEQYF. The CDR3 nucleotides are TGTGCCAGCAGTCCAGCGGGACTAGCGGGGGGCGGGACCTACGAGCAGTACTTC.

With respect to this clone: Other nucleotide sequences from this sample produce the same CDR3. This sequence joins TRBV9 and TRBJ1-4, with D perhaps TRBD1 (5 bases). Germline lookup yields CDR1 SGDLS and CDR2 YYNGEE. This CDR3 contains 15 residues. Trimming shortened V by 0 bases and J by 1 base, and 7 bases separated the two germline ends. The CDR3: CASSVAGGTNEKLFF. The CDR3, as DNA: TGTGCCAGCAGCGTAGCGGGGGGAACTAATGAAAAACTGTTTTTT.

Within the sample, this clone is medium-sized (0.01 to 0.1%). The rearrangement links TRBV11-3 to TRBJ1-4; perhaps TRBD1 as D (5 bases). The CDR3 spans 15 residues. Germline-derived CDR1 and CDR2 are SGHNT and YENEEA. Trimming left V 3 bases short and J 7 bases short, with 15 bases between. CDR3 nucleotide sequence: TGTGCCAGCAGCTTTAAAGGTGCGGGGCGTGAAAAACTGTTTTTT. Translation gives CASSFKGAGREKLFF.